This entry features one T cell receptor (beta chain) sequence. These data belong to a study of blood T cell repertoires in COVID-19. The wider study: T cells, B-cell-depleted T cells, or PBMCs provided the cDNA or gDNA that served as material.

V lost 0 bases to trimming and J lost 1 base; unmatched junction nucleotides: 3. The CDR3 totals 16 residues. The V gene's germline CDR1 is SGHRS and CDR2 YFSETQ. In the authors' workflow: Amplification from reference gene primers served as the basis for estimated nucleated cell counts. Generated by immunoSEQ multiplex PCR, the TCRdb table keeps only in-frame clones and is missing some. D and trimming were read from the DNA, whereas the V and J calls and clone size are those reported in that table. The sample lists approximately 220,000 clones, around 92% seen once, with roughly 4% in the top ten. The source of this sequence is a woman in her twenties or thirties with acute COVID-19. Sequencing used PBMCs or T cells enriched from blood (not recorded which). The chain couples TRBV5-1 to TRBJ2-3, with 9 bases lining up with TRBD2. DNA for the CDR3: TGCGCCAGCAGCTTGGGAGCTAGCGGGGGCACAGATACGCAGTATTTT. It specifies CASSLGASGGTDTQYF.